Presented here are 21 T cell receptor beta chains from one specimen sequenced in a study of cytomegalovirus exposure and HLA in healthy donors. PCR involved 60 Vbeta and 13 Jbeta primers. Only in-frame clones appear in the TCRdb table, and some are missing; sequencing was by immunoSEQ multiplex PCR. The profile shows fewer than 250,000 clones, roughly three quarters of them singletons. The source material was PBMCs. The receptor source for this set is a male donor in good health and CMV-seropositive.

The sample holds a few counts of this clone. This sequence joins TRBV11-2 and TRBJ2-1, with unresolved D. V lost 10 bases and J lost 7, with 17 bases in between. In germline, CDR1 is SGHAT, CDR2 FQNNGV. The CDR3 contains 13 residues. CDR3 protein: CATSSPKKNEQFF. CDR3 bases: TGTGCCACCTCGTCCCCTAAAAAAAATGAGCAGTTCTTC.

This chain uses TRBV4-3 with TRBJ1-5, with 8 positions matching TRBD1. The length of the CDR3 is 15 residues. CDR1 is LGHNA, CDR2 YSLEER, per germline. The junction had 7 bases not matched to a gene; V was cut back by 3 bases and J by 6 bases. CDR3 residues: CASSQDRVAGQPQHF. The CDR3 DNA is TGCGCCAGCAGCCAGGACAGGGTGGCCGGTCAGCCCCAGCATTTT.

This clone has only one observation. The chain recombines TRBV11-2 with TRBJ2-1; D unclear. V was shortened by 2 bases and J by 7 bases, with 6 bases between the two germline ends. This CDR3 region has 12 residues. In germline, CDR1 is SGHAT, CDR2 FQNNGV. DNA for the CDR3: TGTGCCAGCAGCTTAAATCTAAATGAGCAGTTCTTC. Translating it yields CASSLNLNEQFF.

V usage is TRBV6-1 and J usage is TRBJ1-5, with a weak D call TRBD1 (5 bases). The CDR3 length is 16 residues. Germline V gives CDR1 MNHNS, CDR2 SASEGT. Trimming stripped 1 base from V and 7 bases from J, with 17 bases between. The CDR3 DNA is TGTGCCAGCAGTGAAGTCGAGGGGCCCGCGGGACAGCCCCAGCATTTT. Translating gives CASSEVEGPAGQPQHF.

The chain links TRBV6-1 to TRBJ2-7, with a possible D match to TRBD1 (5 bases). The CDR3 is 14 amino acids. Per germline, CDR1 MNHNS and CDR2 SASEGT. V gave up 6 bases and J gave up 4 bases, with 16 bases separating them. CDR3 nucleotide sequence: TGTGCCAGCAGGGCAACTTCCCACAGGTACGAGCAGTACTTC. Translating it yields CASRATSHRYEQYF.

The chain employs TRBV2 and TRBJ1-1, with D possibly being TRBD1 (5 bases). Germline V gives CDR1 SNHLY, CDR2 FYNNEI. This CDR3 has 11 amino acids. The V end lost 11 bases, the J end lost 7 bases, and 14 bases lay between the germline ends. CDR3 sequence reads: CAAGTDREAFF. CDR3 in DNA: TGTGCCGCGGGGACCGACCGTGAAGCTTTCTTT. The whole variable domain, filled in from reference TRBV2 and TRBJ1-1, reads EPEVTQTPSHQVTQMGQEVILRCVPISNHLYFYWYRQILGQKVEFLVSFYNNEISEKSEIFDDQFSVERPDGSNFTLKIRSTKLEDSAMYFCAAGTDREAFFGQGTRLTVV.

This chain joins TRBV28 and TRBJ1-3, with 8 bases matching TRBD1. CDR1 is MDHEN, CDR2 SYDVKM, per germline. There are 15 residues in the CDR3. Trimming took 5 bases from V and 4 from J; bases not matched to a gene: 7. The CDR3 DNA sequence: TGTGCCAGCAGTACACAGGGGGTAGGCGGAAACACCATATATTTT. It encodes CASSTQGVGGNTIYF. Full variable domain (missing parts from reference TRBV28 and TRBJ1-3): DVKVTQSSRYLVKRTGEKVFLECVQDMDHENMFWYRQDPGLGLRLIYFSYDVKMKEKGDIPEGYSVSREKKERFSLILESASTNQTSMYLCASSTQGVGGNTIYFGEGSWLTVV.

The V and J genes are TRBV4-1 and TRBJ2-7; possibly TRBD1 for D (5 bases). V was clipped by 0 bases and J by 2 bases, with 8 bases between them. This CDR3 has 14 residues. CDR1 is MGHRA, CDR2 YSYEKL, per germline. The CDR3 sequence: CASSQEGAPYEQYF. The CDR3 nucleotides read TGCGCCAGCAGCCAAGAAGGGGCTCCCTACGAGCAGTACTTC.

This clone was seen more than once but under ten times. The CDR3 protein is CASSPRTGNSGANVLTF. The CDR3 coding sequence is TGTGCCAGCTCCCCGAGGACAGGCAACTCTGGGGCCAACGTCCTGACTTTC. The J gene is TRBJ2-6, the V gene TRBV18; 7 bases are shared with TRBD1. In germline, CDR1 is KGHSH, CDR2 LQKENI. This CDR3 is 17 amino acids long. Trimming at V came to 6 bases and at J to 0 bases, leaving 8 bases not matched to a gene.

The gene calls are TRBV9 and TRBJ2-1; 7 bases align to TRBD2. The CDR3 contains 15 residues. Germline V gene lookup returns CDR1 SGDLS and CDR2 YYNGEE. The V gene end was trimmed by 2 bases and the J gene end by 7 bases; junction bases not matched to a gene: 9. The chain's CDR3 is CASSVASGIWNEQFF. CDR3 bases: TGTGCCAGCAGCGTCGCCAGCGGGATATGGAATGAGCAGTTCTTC.

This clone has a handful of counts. The CDR3 region has the DNA TGTGCCAGCAGTGGGGGACAGGGCTATCAGCCCCAGCATTTT. Its translation is CASSGGQGYQPQHF. The V call is TRBV6-4, the J call TRBJ1-5; 9 nucleotides match TRBD1. V gave up 4 bases and J gave up 5 bases; unmatched junction bases: 3. The CDR3 is 14 amino acids. Germline lookup yields CDR1 MRHNA and CDR2 SNTAGT.

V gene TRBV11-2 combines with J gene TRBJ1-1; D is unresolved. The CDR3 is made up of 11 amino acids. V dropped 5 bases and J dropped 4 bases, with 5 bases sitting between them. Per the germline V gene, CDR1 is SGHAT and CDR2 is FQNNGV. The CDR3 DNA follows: TGTGCCAGCAGCCCGAGCACTGAAGCTTTCTTT. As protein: CASSPSTEAFF.

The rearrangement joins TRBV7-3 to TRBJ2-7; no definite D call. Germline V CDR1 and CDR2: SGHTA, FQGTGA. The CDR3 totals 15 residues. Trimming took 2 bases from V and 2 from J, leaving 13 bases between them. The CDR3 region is CASSLGQIPAYEQYF. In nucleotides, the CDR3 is TGTGCCAGCAGCTTAGGGCAGATCCCAGCCTACGAGCAGTACTTC.

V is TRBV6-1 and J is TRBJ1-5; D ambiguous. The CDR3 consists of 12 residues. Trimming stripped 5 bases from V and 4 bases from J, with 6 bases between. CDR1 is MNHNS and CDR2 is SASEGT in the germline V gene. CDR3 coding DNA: TGTGCCAGCAGTCCAGTAAATCAGCCCCAGCATTTT. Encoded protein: CASSPVNQPQHF.

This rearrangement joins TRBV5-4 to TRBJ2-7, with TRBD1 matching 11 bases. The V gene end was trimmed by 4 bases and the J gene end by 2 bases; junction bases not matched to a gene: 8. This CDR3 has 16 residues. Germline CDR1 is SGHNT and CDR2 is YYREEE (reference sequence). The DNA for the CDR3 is TGTGCCAGCAGCCCCAGTTGGACAGGGGGCACCTACGAGCAGTACTTC. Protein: CASSPSWTGGTYEQYF.

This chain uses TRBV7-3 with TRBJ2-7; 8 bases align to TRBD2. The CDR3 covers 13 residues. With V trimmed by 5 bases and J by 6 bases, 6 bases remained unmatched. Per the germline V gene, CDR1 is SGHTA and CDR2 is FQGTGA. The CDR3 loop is CASSLSGSSEQYF. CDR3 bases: TGTGCCAGCAGCCTCAGCGGGAGCTCCGAGCAGTACTTC.

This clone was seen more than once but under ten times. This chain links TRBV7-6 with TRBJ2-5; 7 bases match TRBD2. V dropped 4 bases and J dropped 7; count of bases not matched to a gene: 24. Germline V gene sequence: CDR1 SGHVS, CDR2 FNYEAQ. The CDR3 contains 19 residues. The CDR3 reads CASSCSSSTTSSRRGTQYF. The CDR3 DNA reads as TGTGCCAGCAGCTGCTCCTCTTCCACGACTAGCTCCCGGAGGGGGACCCAGTACTTC.

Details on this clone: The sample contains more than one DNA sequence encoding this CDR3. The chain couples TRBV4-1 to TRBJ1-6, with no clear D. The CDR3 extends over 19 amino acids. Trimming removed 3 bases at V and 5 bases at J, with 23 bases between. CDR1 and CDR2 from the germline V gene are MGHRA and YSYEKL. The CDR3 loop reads CASSQEEYRNRINNSPLHF. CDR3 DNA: TGCGCCAGCAGCCAGGAGGAGTATAGGAACCGAATTAATAATTCACCCCTCCACTTT.

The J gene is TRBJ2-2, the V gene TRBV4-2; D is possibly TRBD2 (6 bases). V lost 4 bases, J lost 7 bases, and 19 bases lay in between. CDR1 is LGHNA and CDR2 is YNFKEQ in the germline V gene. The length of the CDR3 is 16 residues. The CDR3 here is CASSRSDYVSGGELFF. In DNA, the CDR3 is TGTGCCAGCAGCCGGTCGGACTACGTTTCGGGCGGGGAGCTGTTTTTT.

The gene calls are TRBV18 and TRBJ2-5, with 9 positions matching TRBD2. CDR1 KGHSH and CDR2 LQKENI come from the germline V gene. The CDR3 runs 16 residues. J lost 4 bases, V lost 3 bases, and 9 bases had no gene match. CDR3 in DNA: TGTGCCAGCTCACCGCAGATAGCGGGGGATCGAGAGACCCAGTACTTC. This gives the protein CASSPQIAGDRETQYF.

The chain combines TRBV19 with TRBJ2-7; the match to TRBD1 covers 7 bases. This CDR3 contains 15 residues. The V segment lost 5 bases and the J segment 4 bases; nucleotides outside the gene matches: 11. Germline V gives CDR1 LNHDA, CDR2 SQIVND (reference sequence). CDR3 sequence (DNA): TGTGCCAGTAGTGCCTCGACAGGGTCGGGATACGAGCAGTACTTC. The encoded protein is CASSASTGSGYEQYF.